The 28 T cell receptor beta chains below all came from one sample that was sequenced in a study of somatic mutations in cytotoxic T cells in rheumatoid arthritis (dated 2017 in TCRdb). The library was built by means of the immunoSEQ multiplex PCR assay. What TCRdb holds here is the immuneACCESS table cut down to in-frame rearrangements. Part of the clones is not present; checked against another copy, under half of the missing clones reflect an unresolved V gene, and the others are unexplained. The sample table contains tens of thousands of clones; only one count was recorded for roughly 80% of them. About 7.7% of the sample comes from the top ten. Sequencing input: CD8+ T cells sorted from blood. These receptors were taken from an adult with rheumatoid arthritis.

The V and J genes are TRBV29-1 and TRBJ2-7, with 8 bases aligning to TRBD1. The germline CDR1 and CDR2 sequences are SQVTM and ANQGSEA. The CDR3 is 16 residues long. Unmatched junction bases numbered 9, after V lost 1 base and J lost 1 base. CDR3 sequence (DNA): TGCAGCGTTGAAGTGGGGGACAGGAGCTCTTCCTACGAGCAGTACTTC. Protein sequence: CSVEVGDRSSSYEQYF.

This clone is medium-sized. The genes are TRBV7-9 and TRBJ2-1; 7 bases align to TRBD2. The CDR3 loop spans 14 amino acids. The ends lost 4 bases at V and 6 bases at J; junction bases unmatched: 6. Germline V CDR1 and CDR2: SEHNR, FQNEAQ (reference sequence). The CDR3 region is CASSSSRGGNEQFF. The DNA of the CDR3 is TGTGCCAGCAGCTCATCTCGCGGGGGCAATGAGCAGTTCTTC. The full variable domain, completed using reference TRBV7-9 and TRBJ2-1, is DTGVSQNPRHKITKRGQNVTFRCDPISEHNRLYWYRQTLGQGPEFLTYFQNEAQLEKSRLLSDRFSAERPKGSFSTLEIQRTEQGDSAMYLCASSSSRGGNEQFFGPGTRLTVL.

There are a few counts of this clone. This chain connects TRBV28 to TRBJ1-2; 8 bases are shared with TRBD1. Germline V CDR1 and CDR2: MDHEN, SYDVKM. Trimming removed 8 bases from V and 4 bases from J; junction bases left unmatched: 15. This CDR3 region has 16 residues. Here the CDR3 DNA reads TGTGCCAGCCTCCCCATGGGTCGACAGGGGATCTATGGCTACACCTTC. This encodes CASLPMGRQGIYGYTF.

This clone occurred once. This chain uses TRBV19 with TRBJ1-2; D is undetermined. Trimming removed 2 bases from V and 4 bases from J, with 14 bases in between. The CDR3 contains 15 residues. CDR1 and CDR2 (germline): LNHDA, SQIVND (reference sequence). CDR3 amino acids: CASSIIPPHFYGYTF. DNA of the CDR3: TGTGCCAGTAGTATAATCCCACCTCACTTCTATGGCTACACCTTC.

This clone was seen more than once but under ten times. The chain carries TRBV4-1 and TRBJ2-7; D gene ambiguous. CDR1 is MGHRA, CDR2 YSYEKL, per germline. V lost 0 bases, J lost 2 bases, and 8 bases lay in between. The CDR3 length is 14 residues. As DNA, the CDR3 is TGCGCCAGCAGCCAAGAACCGGGCACCTACGAGCAGTACTTC. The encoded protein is CASSQEPGTYEQYF.

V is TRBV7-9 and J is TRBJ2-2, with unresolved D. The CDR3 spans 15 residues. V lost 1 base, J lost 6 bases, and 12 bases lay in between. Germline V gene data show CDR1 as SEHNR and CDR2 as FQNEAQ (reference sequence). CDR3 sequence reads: CASSLVTSAPGELFF. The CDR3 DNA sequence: TGTGCCAGCAGCTTAGTAACATCCGCGCCCGGGGAGCTGTTTTTT.

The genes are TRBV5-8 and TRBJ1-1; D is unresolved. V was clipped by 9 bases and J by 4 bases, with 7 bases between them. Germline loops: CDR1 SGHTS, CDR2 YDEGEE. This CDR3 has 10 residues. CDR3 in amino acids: CAIESTEAFF. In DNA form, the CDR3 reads TGTGCCATAGAATCCACTGAAGCTTTCTTT.

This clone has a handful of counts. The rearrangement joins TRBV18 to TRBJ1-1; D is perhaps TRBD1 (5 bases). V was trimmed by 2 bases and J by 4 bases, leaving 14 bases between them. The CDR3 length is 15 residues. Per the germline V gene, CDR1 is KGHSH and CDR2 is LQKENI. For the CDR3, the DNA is TGTGCCAGCTCACCAGATGGGGGAACGGCCACTGAAGCTTTCTTT. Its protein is CASSPDGGTATEAFF.

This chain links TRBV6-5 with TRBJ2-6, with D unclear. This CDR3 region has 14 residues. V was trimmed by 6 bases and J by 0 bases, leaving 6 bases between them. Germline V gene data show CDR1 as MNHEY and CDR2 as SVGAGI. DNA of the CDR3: TGTGCCAGCAGGCCAGGCTCTGGGGCCAACGTCCTGACTTTC. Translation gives CASRPGSGANVLTF.

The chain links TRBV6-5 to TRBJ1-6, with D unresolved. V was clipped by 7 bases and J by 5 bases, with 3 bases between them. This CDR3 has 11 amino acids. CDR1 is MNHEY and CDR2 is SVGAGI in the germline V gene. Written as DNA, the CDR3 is TGTGCCAGCACTGATAATTCACCCCTCCACTTT. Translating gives CASTDNSPLHF.

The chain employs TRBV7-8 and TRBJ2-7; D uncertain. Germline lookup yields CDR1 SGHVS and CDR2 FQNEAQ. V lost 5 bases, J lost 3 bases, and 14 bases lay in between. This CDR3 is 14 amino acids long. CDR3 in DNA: TGTGCCAGCAGCCTGGAGACATTCGGCTACGAGCAGTACTTC. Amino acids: CASSLETFGYEQYF.

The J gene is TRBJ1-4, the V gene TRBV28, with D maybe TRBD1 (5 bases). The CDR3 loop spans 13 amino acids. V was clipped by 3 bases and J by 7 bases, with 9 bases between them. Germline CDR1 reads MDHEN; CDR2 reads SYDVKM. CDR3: CASSLGRGEKLFF. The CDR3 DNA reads TGTGCCAGCAGTTTGGGGAGGGGTGAAAAACTGTTTTTT.

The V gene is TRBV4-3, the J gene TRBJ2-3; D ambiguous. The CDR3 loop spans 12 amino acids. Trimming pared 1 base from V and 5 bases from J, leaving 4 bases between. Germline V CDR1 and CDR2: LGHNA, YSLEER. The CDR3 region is CASSQGGDTQYF. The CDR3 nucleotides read TGCGCCAGCAGCCAAGGGGGAGATACGCAGTATTTT.

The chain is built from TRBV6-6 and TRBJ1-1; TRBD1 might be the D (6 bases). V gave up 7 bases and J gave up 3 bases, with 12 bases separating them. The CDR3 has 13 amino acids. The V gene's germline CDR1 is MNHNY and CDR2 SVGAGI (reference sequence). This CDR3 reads CASKPGQYTEAFF. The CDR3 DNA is TGTGCCAGCAAACCAGGACAGTACACTGAAGCTTTCTTT.

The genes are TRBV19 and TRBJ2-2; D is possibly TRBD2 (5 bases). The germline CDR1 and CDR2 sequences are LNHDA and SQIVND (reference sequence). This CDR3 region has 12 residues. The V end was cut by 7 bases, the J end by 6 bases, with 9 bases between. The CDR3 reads CASTAAAGELFF. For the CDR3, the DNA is TGTGCCAGTACCGCAGCGGCCGGGGAGCTGTTTTTT.

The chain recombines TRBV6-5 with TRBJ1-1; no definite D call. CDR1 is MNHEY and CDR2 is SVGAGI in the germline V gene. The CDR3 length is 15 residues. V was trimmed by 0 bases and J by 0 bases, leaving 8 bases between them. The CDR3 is CASSYSRRVNTEAFF. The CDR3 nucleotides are TGTGCCAGCAGTTACTCGAGGAGGGTGAACACTGAAGCTTTCTTT.

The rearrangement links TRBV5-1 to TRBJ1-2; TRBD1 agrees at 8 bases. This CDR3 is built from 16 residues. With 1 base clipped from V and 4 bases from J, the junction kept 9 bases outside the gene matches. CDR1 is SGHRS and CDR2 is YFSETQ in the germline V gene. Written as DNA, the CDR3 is TGCGCCAGCAGCTTGCCCTCCAGGGGGCGAGGCTATGGCTACACCTTC. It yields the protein CASSLPSRGRGYGYTF.

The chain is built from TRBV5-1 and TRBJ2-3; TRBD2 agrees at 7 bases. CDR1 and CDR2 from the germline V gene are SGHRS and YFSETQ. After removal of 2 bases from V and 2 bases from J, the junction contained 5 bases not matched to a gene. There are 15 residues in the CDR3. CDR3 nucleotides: TGCGCCAGCAGCTTCTCTAGCGGCATCACAGATACGCAGTATTTT. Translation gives CASSFSSGITDTQYF. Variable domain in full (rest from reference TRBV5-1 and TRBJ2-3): KAGVTQTPRYLIKTRGQQVTLSCSPISGHRSVSWYQQTPGQGLQFLFEYFSETQRNKGNFPGRFSGRQFSNSRSEMNVSTLELGDSALYLCASSFSSGITDTQYFGPGTRLTVL.

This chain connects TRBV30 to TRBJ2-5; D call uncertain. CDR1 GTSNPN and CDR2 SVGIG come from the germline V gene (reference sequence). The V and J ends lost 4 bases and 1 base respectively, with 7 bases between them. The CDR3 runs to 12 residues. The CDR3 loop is CAWTPIQETQYF. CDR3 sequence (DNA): TGTGCCTGGACGCCAATCCAAGAGACCCAGTACTTC.

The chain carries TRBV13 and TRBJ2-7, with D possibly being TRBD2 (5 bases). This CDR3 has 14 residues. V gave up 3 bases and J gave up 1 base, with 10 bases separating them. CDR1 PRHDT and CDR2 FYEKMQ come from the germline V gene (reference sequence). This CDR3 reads CASSLGGFSYEQYF. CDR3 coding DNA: TGTGCCAGCAGCTTGGGCGGGTTTTCCTACGAGCAGTACTTC.

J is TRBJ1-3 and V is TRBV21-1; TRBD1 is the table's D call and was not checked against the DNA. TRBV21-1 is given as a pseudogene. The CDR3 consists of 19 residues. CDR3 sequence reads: CASSKCWDIRLPSGNTIYF. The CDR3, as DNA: TGTGCCAGCAGCAAATGTTGGGACATAAGACTACCCTCTGGAAACACCATATATTTT.

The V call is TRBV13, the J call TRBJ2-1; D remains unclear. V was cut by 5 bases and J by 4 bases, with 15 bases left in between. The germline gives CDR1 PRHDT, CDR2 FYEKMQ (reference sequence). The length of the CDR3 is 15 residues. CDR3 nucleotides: TGTGCCAGCAGCCCCGATCGGGCAGGTTACAATGAGCAGTTCTTC. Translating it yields CASSPDRAGYNEQFF.

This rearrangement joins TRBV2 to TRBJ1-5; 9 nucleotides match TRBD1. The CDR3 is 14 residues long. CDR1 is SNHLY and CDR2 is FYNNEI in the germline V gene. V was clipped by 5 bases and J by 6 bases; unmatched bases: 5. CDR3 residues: CASSLQGAGQPQHF. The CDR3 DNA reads TGTGCCAGCAGTTTACAGGGGGCGGGTCAGCCCCAGCATTTT.

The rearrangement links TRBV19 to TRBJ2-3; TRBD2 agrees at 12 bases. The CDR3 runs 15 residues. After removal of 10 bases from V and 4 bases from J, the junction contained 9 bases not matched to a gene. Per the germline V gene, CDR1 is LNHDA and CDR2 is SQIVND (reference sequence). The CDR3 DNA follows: TGTGCCACCACCAAACGACTAGCGGGAGCAGATACGCAGTATTTT. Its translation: CATTKRLAGADTQYF.

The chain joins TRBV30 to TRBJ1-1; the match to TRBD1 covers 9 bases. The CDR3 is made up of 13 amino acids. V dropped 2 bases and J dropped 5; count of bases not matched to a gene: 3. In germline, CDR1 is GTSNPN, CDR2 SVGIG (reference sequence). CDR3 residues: CAWSRTGATEAFF. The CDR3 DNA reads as TGTGCCTGGAGTAGGACAGGGGCGACTGAAGCTTTCTTT.

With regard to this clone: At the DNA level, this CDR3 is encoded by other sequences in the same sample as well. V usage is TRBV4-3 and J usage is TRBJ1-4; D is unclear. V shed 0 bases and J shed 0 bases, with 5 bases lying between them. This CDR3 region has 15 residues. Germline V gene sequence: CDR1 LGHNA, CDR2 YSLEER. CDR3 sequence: CASSQDGATNEKLFF. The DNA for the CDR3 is TGCGCCAGCAGCCAAGATGGGGCAACTAATGAAAAACTGTTTTTT.

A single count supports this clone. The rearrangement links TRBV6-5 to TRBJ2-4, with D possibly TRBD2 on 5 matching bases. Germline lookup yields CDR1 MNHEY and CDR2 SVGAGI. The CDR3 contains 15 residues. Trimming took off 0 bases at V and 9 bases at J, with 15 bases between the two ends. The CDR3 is CASSYSPSVGGIQYF. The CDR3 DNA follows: TGTGCCAGCAGTTACTCCCCCTCAGTAGGAGGCATTCAGTACTTC.

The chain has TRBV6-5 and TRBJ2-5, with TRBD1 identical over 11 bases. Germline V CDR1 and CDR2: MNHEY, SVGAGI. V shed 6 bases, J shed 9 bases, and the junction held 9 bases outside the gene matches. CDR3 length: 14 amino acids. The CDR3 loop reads CASSLGQGDLAQYF. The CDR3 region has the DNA TGTGCCAGCAGCCTGGGACAGGGGGATTTGGCCCAGTACTTC.